This T cell receptor (beta chain) was captured in a study of T cell responses to AZD1222 COVID-19 vaccine. Concerning this clone itself: As yet, its antigen is unknown.

Trimming removed 1 base from V and 2 bases from J, with 20 bases in between. This CDR3 is built from 17 residues. Germline values: CDR1 GTSNPN, CDR2 SVGIG (reference sequence). General study results and limits: Repertoire collection took place solely once the T cell response had peaked.

Repertoires were generated with immunoSEQ multiplex PCR, while TCRdb's copy carries only in-frame clones and drops some. The sample shows about 170,000 clones, just over 90% of them seen only once. Source: peripheral blood, taken on day 0 of AZD1222 vaccination. The genes are TRBV30 and TRBJ1-2; D is perhaps TRBD1 (5 bases). The clonotype was recovered from an adult in good health. The DNA for the CDR3 is TGTGCCTGGAGTGCTATACCCCCAGGGAGCCTAAACTATGGCTACACCTTC. Translation: CAWSAIPPGSLNYGYTF.